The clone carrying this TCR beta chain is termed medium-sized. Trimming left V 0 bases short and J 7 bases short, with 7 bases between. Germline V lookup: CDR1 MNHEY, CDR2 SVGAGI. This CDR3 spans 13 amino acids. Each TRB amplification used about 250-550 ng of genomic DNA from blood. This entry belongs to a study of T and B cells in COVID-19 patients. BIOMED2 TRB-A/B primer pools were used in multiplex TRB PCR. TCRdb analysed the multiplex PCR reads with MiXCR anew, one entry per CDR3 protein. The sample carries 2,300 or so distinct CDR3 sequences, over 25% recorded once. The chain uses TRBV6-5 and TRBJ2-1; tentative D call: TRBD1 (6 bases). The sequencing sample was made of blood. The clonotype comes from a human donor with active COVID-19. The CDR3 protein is CASSYSQGNEQFF. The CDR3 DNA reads TGTGCCAGCAGTTACTCGCAGGGGAATGAGCAGTTCTTC.